One sample yielded the 17 T cell receptor beta chains listed below, sequenced in a study of T cells in Graves' hyperthyroidism and ophthalmopathy. Regions amplified from RNA transcripts were the TCR beta CDR3 regions. Using the HTBI primer set, a first-round RT-PCR was run on the TCR CDR3. MiXCR, applied by TCRdb to the multiplex PCR reads, yields one record per CDR3 protein. The top ten clones hold about 10% of a sample with roughly 500,000 distinct CDR3 sequences, 24% of them seen once. Sequencing was performed on blood. The source of these receptors is a woman between 25 and 40 years old with Graves' ophthalmopathy.

This clonotype was counted ten times or more. V usage is TRBV18 and J usage is TRBJ1-1; TRBD1 matches at 8 bases. The length of the CDR3 is 16 residues. The ends lost 6 bases at V and 3 bases at J; junction bases unmatched: 12. Germline V lookup: CDR1 KGHSH, CDR2 LQKENI. CDR3 DNA sequence: TGTGCCAGCTCGCGAGGACAGGGAGGAATTGACACTGAAGCTTTCTTT. Translated, it gives CASSRGQGGIDTEAFF. The full variable domain, its missing parts supplied by reference TRBV18 and TRBJ1-1, is NAGVMQNPRHLVRRRGQEARLRCSPMKGHSHVYWYRQLPEEGLKFMVYLQKENIIDESGMPKERFSAEFPKEGPSILRIQQVVRGDSAAYFCASSRGQGGIDTEAFFGQGTRLTVV.

This clonotype was observed many times. This chain uses TRBV15 with TRBJ2-2; 7 bases match TRBD2. The V gene end was trimmed by 7 bases and the J gene end by 3 bases; junction bases not matched to a gene: 2. Germline CDR1 is LNHNV and CDR2 is YYDKDF (reference sequence). The CDR3 consists of 13 residues. Here the CDR3 DNA reads TGTGCCACCAAACGGGGGGACACCGGGGAGCTGTTTTTT. Translating gives CATKRGDTGELFF.

This clonotype was seen ten or more times. The chain uses TRBV5-1 and TRBJ1-1; D not certain. This CDR3 contains 14 residues. Germline assignment: CDR1 SGHRS and CDR2 YFSETQ. V gave up 4 bases and J gave up 1 base, with 11 bases separating them. Written as DNA, the CDR3 is TGCGCCAGCAGCACAAACATAGAGAACACTGAAGCTTTCTTT. It specifies CASSTNIENTEAFF.

The chain links TRBV2 to TRBJ1-2; 7 bases are shared with TRBD1. Germline V gene lookup returns CDR1 SNHLY and CDR2 FYNNEI. Losses at the gene ends were 4 bases for V and 4 bases for J; bases not matched to a gene: 6. This CDR3 contains 14 residues. CDR3 in amino acids: CASSARDSSYGYTF. CDR3 DNA: TGTGCCAGCAGTGCCCGGGACAGCAGCTATGGCTACACCTTC.

The chain joins TRBV6-5 to TRBJ2-7, with 13 bases identical to TRBD2. Trimming at V came to 4 bases and at J to 2 bases, leaving 5 bases not matched to a gene. There are 16 residues in the CDR3. In germline, CDR1 is MNHEY, CDR2 SVGAGI. The chain's CDR3 is CASSSQGLAGPYEQYF. Here the CDR3 DNA reads TGTGCCAGCAGTTCCCAGGGACTAGCGGGGCCCTACGAGCAGTACTTC.

This clonotype was found many times. CDR3 nucleotide sequence: TGTGCCACCAGCAGAGATCGAATATGGGAGACCCAGTACTTC. Amino acid sequence: CATSRDRIWETQYF. The V gene is TRBV15, the J gene TRBJ2-5, with D unresolved. Germline V gene data show CDR1 as LNHNV and CDR2 as YYDKDF (reference sequence). The CDR3 loop spans 14 amino acids. V lost 0 bases and J lost 5, with 10 bases in between. The full variable domain, in which reference TRBV15 and TRBJ2-5 provide the parts outside the CDR3, is DAMVIQNPRYQVTQFGKPVTLSCSQTLNHNVMYWYQQKSSQAPKLLFHYYDKDFNNEADTPDNFQSRRPNTSFCFLDIRSPGLGDTAMYLCATSRDRIWETQYFGPGTRLLVL.

There are many counts of this clonotype. V gene TRBV3-1 combines with J gene TRBJ1-1; a weak D match, TRBD1 (5 bases). The CDR3 is 16 amino acids. Germline lookup yields CDR1 LGHDT and CDR2 YNNKEL (reference sequence). V gave up 0 bases and J gave up 4 bases, with 15 bases separating them. CDR3 bases: TGTGCCAGCAGCCAAGACTCGACAGTCTGGGGCACTGAAGCTTTCTTT. Protein: CASSQDSTVWGTEAFF.

This clonotype was seen ten or more times. Compared with germline, one end of the junction differs, possibly owing to a read error. V is TRBV12-3 or TRBV12-4 and J is TRBJ1-6, with a possible D match to TRBD1 (6 bases). The CDR3 consists of 16 residues. The CDR3 nucleotides are TGTGCCAGCAGGCCTGGACAGCTTATCTATAATTCGCCCCTCCACTTT. This codes for CASRPGQLIYNSPLHF.

Ten or more counts support this clonotype. This sequence joins TRBV6-5 and TRBJ1-5, with D maybe TRBD1 (5 bases). V lost 5 bases and J 7 bases, leaving 18 bases between the germline ends. The CDR3 covers 15 residues. Germline loops: CDR1 MNHEY, CDR2 SVGAGI. The CDR3 coding sequence is TGTGCCAGCAGTCCCCCTTCAGGGAATCTACAGCCCCAGCATTTT. The encoded protein is CASSPPSGNLQPQHF.

This chain links TRBV11-2 with TRBJ2-7; D not resolved. The CDR3 is 16 residues long. Trimming took 0 bases from V and 4 from J, leaving 16 bases between them. Germline V gene sequence: CDR1 SGHAT, CDR2 FQNNGV. Here the CDR3 reads CASSLDRRVSPYEQYF. Here the CDR3 DNA reads TGTGCCAGCAGCTTAGATAGGAGAGTTTCCCCTTACGAGCAGTACTTC.

This clonotype was recorded many times. This rearrangement joins TRBV12-3 or TRBV12-4 to TRBJ1-2, with D maybe TRBD1 (5 bases). The CDR3 covers 14 residues. Trimming removed 6 bases at V and 4 bases at J, with 15 bases between. This CDR3 reads CASRTRGLGYGYTF. CDR3 nucleotides: TGTGCCAGCAGGACTCGGGGGTTGGGCTATGGCTACACCTTC.

This clonotype occurred many times. The J gene is TRBJ1-3, the V gene TRBV18; perhaps TRBD1 as D (5 bases). The CDR3 covers 15 residues. CDR1 and CDR2 (germline): KGHSH, LQKENI. Trimming took 3 bases from V and 4 from J, leaving 13 bases between them. The CDR3 protein is CASSPSRARGNTIYF. In nucleotides, the CDR3 is TGTGCCAGCTCACCGTCCAGGGCCCGAGGAAACACCATATATTTT.

Ten or more counts support this clonotype. This chain links TRBV5-1 with TRBJ2-5; D possibly matches TRBD1 or TRBD2 (5 bases each). Germline V gene sequence: CDR1 SGHRS, CDR2 YFSETQ. With 2 bases removed from V and 5 bases from J, the gap between germline ends came to 10 bases. This CDR3 is 13 amino acids long. Here the CDR3 reads CASSFEGDETQYF. CDR3 DNA: TGCGCCAGCAGCTTTGAAGGGGACGAGACCCAGTACTTC.

This clonotype was observed many times. CDR3 loop: CASSLGQVSSYEQYF. In DNA form, the CDR3 reads TGTGCCAGCAGCTTAGGACAGGTCAGCTCCTACGAGCAGTACTTC. The rearrangement joins TRBV13 to TRBJ2-7; TRBD1 might be the D (5 bases). The CDR3 extends over 15 amino acids. V was cut by 0 bases and J by 0 bases, with 9 bases left in between. Germline V gene lookup returns CDR1 PRHDT and CDR2 FYEKMQ (reference sequence).

This clonotype was seen ten or more times. The chain is built from TRBV18 and TRBJ2-7; no clear D gene. The CDR3 is 15 amino acids. The germline gives CDR1 KGHSH, CDR2 LQKENI. V dropped 0 bases and J dropped 3 bases, with 12 bases sitting between them. The CDR3 coding sequence is TGTGCCAGCTCACCACCGGCTGGGCCGATCTACGAGCAGTACTTC. Translating it yields CASSPPAGPIYEQYF.

This clonotype was picked up many times. This rearrangement joins TRBV12-3 or TRBV12-4 to TRBJ1-5; no clear D gene. The CDR3 contains 14 residues. Between the trimmed V and J ends, which lost 3 bases and 2 bases, there was a span of 8 bases. The CDR3 DNA reads TGTGCCAGCAGTTTTTTAGGAGGCAATCAGCCCCAGCATTTT. It is translated as CASSFLGGNQPQHF.

The chain has TRBV30 and TRBJ1-1, with 10 nucleotides matching TRBD1. Germline-derived CDR1 and CDR2 are GTSNPN and SVGIG (reference sequence). V gave up 0 bases and J gave up 3 bases; unmatched junction bases: 7. The CDR3 is 16 amino acids. CDR3 sequence reads: CAWSVMTGGLDTEAFF. The CDR3 DNA is TGTGCCTGGAGTGTTATGACAGGGGGCTTGGACACTGAAGCTTTCTTT.